This TCR beta chain was sequenced in a study of blood T cell repertoires in COVID-19. As for the study in general: The samples span acute and convalescent COVID-19 from the United States, Italy and Spain.

This clone was picked up one time. The CDR3 length is 14 residues. V lost 3 bases to trimming and J lost 2 bases, with 10 bases between them. The germline V gene has CDR1 MGHRA and CDR2 YSYEKL. The method was immunoSEQ multiplex PCR; TCRdb's version includes in-frame clones alone and lacks a portion of them. The repertoire consists of 130,000 to 150,000 clones, with around 87% occurring once and the leading ten covering about 4.1%. This sequence was found in a middle-aged woman with acute or convalescent COVID-19. The sequenced sample consisted of peripheral blood. The V and J genes are TRBV4-1 and TRBJ1-2; no firm D call. The CDR3 reads CASSHATVNYGYTF. The CDR3 coding sequence is TGCGCCAGCAGCCATGCGACTGTGAACTATGGCTACACCTTC.